These 9 T cell receptor beta chains came from one sample sequenced in a study of beta chain features in type 1 diabetes. Study results and caveats: Moderate yet significant TCRB CDR3 shortening was seen in Type 1 diabetes patients in all four CD4+ subsets.

Antigens of these TCRs are unknown. What was sequenced were expressed TCRB transcripts, since all of the isolated RNA had been reverse transcribed. The protocol was immunoSEQ multiplex PCR, while the TCRdb copy is restricted to in-frame clones and leaves out a portion. Among about 660,000 clones listed, over 12% were seen once. Sequenced input: naive CD4+ T cells from blood. The origin of the receptors is a man aged 18 to 30 with type 1 diabetes.

About this clone itself: In the same sample, other DNA sequences code for this CDR3. This sequence joins TRBV20-1 and TRBJ2-3; D ambiguous. The V and J ends lost 3 bases and 5 bases respectively, with 3 bases between them. The length of the CDR3 is 10 residues. Germline V gene data show CDR1 as DFQATT and CDR2 as SNEGSKA (reference sequence). CDR3 sequence: CSAREDTQYF. The CDR3 DNA is TGCAGTGCTAGGGAAGATACGCAGTATTTT.

This clone turned up a few times. The chain uses TRBV30 and TRBJ2-1; TRBD1 is a possible D gene (6 bases). The CDR3 is made up of 13 amino acids. The V gene's germline CDR1 is GTSNPN and CDR2 SVGIG (reference sequence). The V end was cut by 0 bases, the J end by 10 bases, with 13 bases between. The CDR3 reads CAWSVGQLSEQFF. The CDR3 DNA sequence: TGTGCCTGGAGTGTTGGACAGCTTAGCGAGCAGTTCTTC.

This clone was seen only a few times. The CDR3 spells CASRDIDHEQFF. CDR3 coding DNA: TGTGCCAGCAGGGATATCGACCATGAGCAGTTCTTC. V and J are TRBV5-4 and TRBJ2-1, with D unresolved. The CDR3 spans 12 residues. Germline values: CDR1 SGHNT, CDR2 YYREEE (reference sequence). Trimming left V 5 bases short and J 8 bases short, with 11 bases between.

This clone was seen a few times. Other nucleotide sequences from this sample produce the same CDR3. J is TRBJ2-5 and V is TRBV7-2; D might be TRBD2 (5 bases). This CDR3 spans 15 amino acids. Germline values: CDR1 SGHTA, CDR2 FQGNSA. V gave up 5 bases and J gave up 2 bases, with 15 bases separating them. Here the CDR3 reads CASSPGGREQETQYF. Here the CDR3 DNA reads TGTGCCAGCAGCCCCGGCGGGCGAGAGCAAGAGACCCAGTACTTC.

The chain uses TRBV2 and TRBJ2-7; D is undetermined. The CDR3 is made up of 12 amino acids. Deletions cut 5 bases from V and 2 bases from J, with 7 bases between. Per the germline V gene, CDR1 is SNHLY and CDR2 is FYNNEI. CDR3 DNA sequence: TGTGCCAGCAGTTTCTCCGCCTACGAGCAGTACTTC. Amino acids: CASSFSAYEQYF.

Only a few counts were recorded for this clone. V usage is TRBV9 and J usage is TRBJ2-2; D unclear. The germline V and J ends were trimmed by 0 bases and 6 bases, with 9 bases remaining between them. CDR3 length equals 14 residues. Germline CDR1 is SGDLS and CDR2 is YYNGEE. The CDR3 bases are TGTGCCAGCAGCGTAGTAACAGCCCCCGGGGAGCTGTTTTTT. It encodes CASSVVTAPGELFF.

This clone was counted a few times. In DNA, the CDR3 is TGCGCCAGCAGCCCTGGACAGGGGTCGATCACAGATACGCAGTATTTT. Protein: CASSPGQGSITDTQYF. The chain has TRBV5-1 and TRBJ2-3; 9 bases map to TRBD1. There are 16 residues in the CDR3. In germline, CDR1 is SGHRS, CDR2 YFSETQ. J gave up 2 bases and V 4 bases, and 8 bases lay outside the gene matches. Drawing the rest from reference TRBV5-1 and TRBJ2-3, the complete variable domain is KAGVTQTPRYLIKTRGQQVTLSCSPISGHRSVSWYQQTPGQGLQFLFEYFSETQRNKGNFPGRFSGRQFSNSRSEMNVSTLELGDSALYLCASSPGQGSITDTQYFGPGTRLTVL.

This clone was counted between two and nine times. The chain recombines TRBV6-5 with TRBJ2-5, with TRBD1 as a possible D gene (5 bases). The V gene lost 5 bases and the J gene lost 3 bases, with 16 bases spanning the gap. This CDR3 contains 15 residues. Germline loops: CDR1 MNHEY, CDR2 SVGAGI. The CDR3: CASSLIGVWEETQYF. DNA for the CDR3: TGTGCCAGCAGTCTCATAGGGGTCTGGGAAGAGACCCAGTACTTC.

The rearrangement joins TRBV30 to TRBJ1-4; D possibly corresponds to TRBD1 (5 bases). This CDR3 spans 14 amino acids. Trimming stripped 0 bases from V and 8 bases from J, with 13 bases between. CDR1 GTSNPN and CDR2 SVGIG come from the germline V gene (reference sequence). In nucleotides, the CDR3 is TGTGCCTGGAGTGTCGGCAGGGCGGGGGAAAAACTGTTTTTT. It encodes CAWSVGRAGEKLFF.